Presented here are 21 T cell receptor beta chains from one specimen sequenced in a study of graft-versus-host responses after intestinal transplantation listed by TCRdb under 2021. The library was produced with the immunoSEQ multiplex PCR assay. TCRdb took over this immuneACCESS table, retaining in-frame rearrangements with V and J assigned. Such tables are incomplete; in checked studies, under half of the missing clones stem from an unresolved V gene, and the remainder is unexplained. For this sample the table gives some 46,000 clones, of which about 95% were detected only once. The leading ten clones occupy around 1.5% of the sample. The source material was PBMCs, sampled approximately 360 days after intestinal transplant. The receptors shown here come from a human patient who received an intestinal transplant, so some T cells may come from the graft donor.

On this clone itself: Other DNA variants within this sample encode the same CDR3. J is TRBJ2-1 and V is TRBV6-4, with no clear D. V was pared by 8 bases and J by 7 bases, with 9 bases between. The length of the CDR3 is 11 residues. Germline values: CDR1 MRHNA, CDR2 SNTAGT. CDR3 nucleotides: TGTGCCAGCCCCCCGGGTAATGAGCAGTTCTTC. Its translation is CASPPGNEQFF.

This chain connects TRBV27 to TRBJ1-5; D ambiguous. CDR3 size: 13 residues. The V end was cut by 7 bases, the J end by 7 bases, with 14 bases between. Germline CDR1 MNHEY, CDR2 SMNVEV (reference sequence). Written as DNA, the CDR3 is TGTGCCAGCACGGAGGCACCAAACCAGCCCCAGCATTTT. Its translation: CASTEAPNQPQHF.

The genes are TRBV7-3 and TRBJ2-2, with D unresolved. There are 12 residues in the CDR3. V was cut by 5 bases and J by 6 bases, with 7 bases left in between. Per the germline V gene, CDR1 is SGHTA and CDR2 is FQGTGA. The CDR3: CASSPPAGELFF. CDR3 DNA: TGTGCCAGCAGCCCCCCGGCCGGGGAGCTGTTTTTT.

The chain couples TRBV5-1 to TRBJ2-1; 7 nucleotides agree with TRBD1. Per the germline V gene, CDR1 is SGHRS and CDR2 is YFSETQ. Losses at the gene ends were 0 bases for V and 13 bases for J; bases not matched to a gene: 13. This CDR3 contains 15 residues. CDR3 DNA: TGCGCCAGCAGCTTGGCGGTACCACAGGGGATTGGCCAGTTCTTC. Amino acids: CASSLAVPQGIGQFF. Full variable domain (missing parts from reference TRBV5-1 and TRBJ2-1): KAGVTQTPRYLIKTRGQQVTLSCSPISGHRSVSWYQQTPGQGLQFLFEYFSETQRNKGNFPGRFSGRQFSNSRSEMNVSTLELGDSALYLCASSLAVPQGIGQFFGPGTRLTVL.

This chain connects TRBV5-4 to TRBJ1-4; D unresolved. V lost 5 bases and J lost 6, with 11 bases in between. The germline CDR1 and CDR2 sequences are SGHNT and YYREEE (reference sequence). The CDR3 contains 13 residues. This chain's CDR3 is CASRSSQDEKLFF. Written as DNA, the CDR3 is TGTGCCAGCAGATCCTCGCAGGATGAAAAACTGTTTTTT.

The chain links TRBV6-1 to TRBJ2-3, with D hard to call. The CDR3 runs to 14 residues. Germline CDR1 reads MNHNS; CDR2 reads SASEGT. V was trimmed by 4 bases and J by 0 bases, leaving 8 bases between them. CDR3 loop: CASSVSVSTDTQYF. CDR3 DNA: TGTGCCAGCAGTGTTTCGGTTAGCACAGATACGCAGTATTTT.

The sample holds one count of this clone. This chain links TRBV14 with TRBJ1-1; D remains unclear. The V and J ends lost 2 bases and 1 base respectively, with 8 bases between them. The CDR3 covers 14 residues. CDR1 and CDR2 from the germline V gene are SGHDN and FVKESK. CDR3 residues: CASSQSLRNTEAFF. The CDR3 DNA sequence: TGTGCCAGCAGCCAAAGTTTACGGAACACTGAAGCTTTCTTT.

This clone showed up just once. J is TRBJ1-1 and V is TRBV10-3, with no clear D. The germline V and J ends were trimmed by 9 bases and 4 bases, with 15 bases remaining between them. Germline CDR1 is ENHRY and CDR2 is SYGVKD. This CDR3 region has 13 residues. CDR3 nucleotide sequence: TGTGCCATTATCGACCCGTCGGGCACTGAAGCTTTCTTT. Translation gives CAIIDPSGTEAFF.

The chain carries TRBV7-2 and TRBJ2-7; possible D gene TRBD2, 5 bases. Trimming shortened V by 2 bases and J by 4 bases, and 15 bases separated the two germline ends. Germline assignment: CDR1 SGHTA and CDR2 FQGNSA. The CDR3 has 15 amino acids. This CDR3 is CASSLSASRTYEQYF. CDR3 nucleotide sequence: TGTGCCAGCAGCTTATCCGCTAGCAGGACGTACGAGCAGTACTTC. Full variable domain (remainder filled in from reference TRBV7-2 and TRBJ2-7): GAGVSQSPSNKVTEKGKDVELRCDPISGHTALYWYRQSLGQGLEFLIYFQGNSAPDKSGLPSDRFSAERTGGSVSTLTIQRTQQEDSAVYLCASSLSASRTYEQYFGPGTRLTVT.

The chain is built from TRBV6-1 and TRBJ2-3; D gene unclear. CDR1 is MNHNS, CDR2 SASEGT, per germline. There are 13 residues in the CDR3. Trimming removed 6 bases from V and 1 base from J, with 8 bases in between. The CDR3 region has the DNA TGTGCCAGCAGCCTCGAGCGCACAGATACGCAGTATTTT. This translates into CASSLERTDTQYF.

This clone occurred once. The V call is TRBV5-1, the J call TRBJ1-5; D gene uncertain. The CDR3 spans 15 residues. Germline V gene data show CDR1 as SGHRS and CDR2 as YFSETQ. Deletions cut 0 bases from V and 0 bases from J, with 7 bases between. The CDR3 sequence is CASSLDTPSNQPQHF. CDR3 DNA: TGCGCCAGCAGCTTGGATACCCCTAGCAATCAGCCCCAGCATTTT.

The V gene is TRBV11-2, the J gene TRBJ2-2; 11 bases fit TRBD1. Germline values: CDR1 SGHAT, CDR2 FQNNGV. The CDR3 consists of 16 residues. Losses at the gene ends were 5 bases for V and 5 bases for J; bases not matched to a gene: 7. This CDR3 is CASSIYRDRGTGELFF. The CDR3 bases are TGTGCCAGCAGCATTTACCGGGACAGGGGGACCGGGGAGCTGTTTTTT.

The chain links TRBV6-1 to TRBJ1-6, with a possible D match to TRBD1 (6 bases). This CDR3 spans 15 amino acids. Germline V gives CDR1 MNHNS, CDR2 SASEGT. Trimming left V 6 bases short and J 7 bases short, with 16 bases between. CDR3 protein: CASRPEGGLNSPLHF. Written as DNA, the CDR3 is TGTGCCAGCAGACCCGAGGGGGGGCTCAATTCACCCCTCCACTTT.

CDR3 sequence reads: CASSSPSNTIYF. As DNA, the CDR3 is TGTGCCAGCAGCTCCCCGTCAAACACCATATATTTT. The chain has TRBV11-2 and TRBJ1-3; D remains unclear. Trimming cost V 4 bases and J 6 bases, with 7 bases left between them. CDR3 length: 12 residues. The germline V gene encodes CDR1 SGHAT and CDR2 FQNNGV. Filled out from reference TRBV11-2 and TRBJ1-3, the complete variable domain reads EAGVAQSPRYKIIEKRQSVAFWCNPISGHATLYWYQQILGQGPKLLIQFQNNGVVDDSQLPKDRFSAERLKGVDSTLKIQPAKLEDSAVYLCASSSPSNTIYFGEGSWLTVV.

V gene TRBV6-5 combines with J gene TRBJ1-1; D uncertain. The germline V gene has CDR1 MNHEY and CDR2 SVGAGI. V was trimmed by 10 bases and J by 2 bases, leaving 14 bases between them. There are 13 residues in the CDR3. CDR3 DNA sequence: TGTGCCACCGGGCGGGAGGCCAACACTGAAGCTTTCTTT. This codes for CATGREANTEAFF.

The chain recombines TRBV27 with TRBJ1-1, with D tentatively TRBD1 (6 bases). Germline loops: CDR1 MNHEY, CDR2 SMNVEV (reference sequence). The CDR3 is made up of 15 amino acids. The V and J ends lost 2 bases and 5 bases respectively, with 15 bases between them. CDR3 in DNA: TGTGCCAGCAGTTTAACAGGGTTGATACGGACTGAAGCTTTCTTT. It codes for CASSLTGLIRTEAFF.

This clone was observed once. The chain employs TRBV6-1 and TRBJ2-1; 7 bases align to TRBD1. V was clipped by 6 bases and J by 6 bases; unmatched bases: 2. CDR1 is MNHNS, CDR2 SASEGT, per germline. The CDR3 length is 12 residues. This CDR3 is CASRTGVNEQFF. DNA for the CDR3: TGTGCCAGCAGAACAGGGGTCAATGAGCAGTTCTTC.

This clone was recorded only once. This chain uses TRBV5-1 with TRBJ2-7; D is possibly TRBD1 or TRBD2 (6 bases each). The CDR3 has 15 amino acids. The V end lost 0 bases, the J end lost 2 bases, and 12 bases lay between the germline ends. Germline CDR1 and CDR2: SGHRS and YFSETQ. CDR3 sequence (DNA): TGCGCCAGCAGCTTGGCCTTCGGGGGCCCCTACGAGCAGTACTTC. As protein: CASSLAFGGPYEQYF.

This chain's CDR3 is CASSETSGAYNEQFF. In DNA, the CDR3 is TGTGCCAGCAGCGAGACTAGCGGAGCCTACAATGAGCAGTTCTTC. The J gene is TRBJ2-1, the V gene TRBV2, with 9 bases fitting TRBD2. Trimming cost V 6 bases and J 2 bases; bases outside gene matches: 5. Per the germline V gene, CDR1 is SNHLY and CDR2 is FYNNEI. CDR3 size: 15 residues.

This clone was observed once. The CDR3 DNA reads as TGTGCCAGCAGTTACGCACAGGGAAGTTACGAGCAGTACTTC. Protein sequence: CASSYAQGSYEQYF. The rearrangement links TRBV6-5 to TRBJ2-7; tentatively, D is TRBD1 (6 bases). Trimming removed 2 bases from V and 4 bases from J, with 12 bases in between. The CDR3 covers 14 residues. Germline V lookup: CDR1 MNHEY, CDR2 SVGAGI.

This chain joins TRBV21-1 and TRBJ2-3. TRBV21-1 is annotated as a pseudogene. There are 16 residues in the CDR3. The CDR3 region has the DNA TGTGCCAGCACATCAAGTGGTAAGGGGAGCCCAGATACGCAGTATTTT. It yields the protein CASTSSGKGSPDTQYF.